This T cell receptor (beta chain) was sequenced in a study of T cell changes during pregnancy in multiple sclerosis. The V and J ends lost 0 bases and 8 bases, in that order; junction bases with no gene match: 14. Germline V lookup: CDR1 SGHDT, CDR2 YYEEEE. This CDR3 has 18 residues. Assay: immunoSEQ multiplex PCR; the TCRdb copy retains only in-frame clones and omits some. The top ten clones hold approximately 5.1% of a sample with about 38,000 clones, 92% of them seen once. The sequence was collected from a female donor with multiple sclerosis, enrolled in a pregnancy study. Source: CD8+ T cells from peripheral blood mononuclear cells, taken in the third trimester of pregnancy. This chain links TRBV5-6 with TRBJ2-3; TRBD2 matches 11 bases. CDR3 residues: CASSLALAGDLPSSTQYF. As DNA, the CDR3 is TGTGCCAGCAGCTTGGCACTAGCGGGAGACCTACCTAGCTCTACGCAGTATTTT.